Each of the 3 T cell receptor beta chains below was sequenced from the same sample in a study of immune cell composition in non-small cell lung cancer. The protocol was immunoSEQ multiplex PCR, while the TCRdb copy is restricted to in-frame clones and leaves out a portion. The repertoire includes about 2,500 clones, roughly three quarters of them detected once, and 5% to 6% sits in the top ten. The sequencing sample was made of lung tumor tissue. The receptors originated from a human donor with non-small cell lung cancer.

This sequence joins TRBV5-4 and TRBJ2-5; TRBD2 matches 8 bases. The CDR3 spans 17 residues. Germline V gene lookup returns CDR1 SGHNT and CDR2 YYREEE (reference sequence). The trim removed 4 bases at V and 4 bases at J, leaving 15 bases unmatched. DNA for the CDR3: TGTGCCAGCAGCCCCTCGTTCCCCGGGCGGGGGGTAGAGACCCAGTACTTC. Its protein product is CASSPSFPGRGVETQYF.

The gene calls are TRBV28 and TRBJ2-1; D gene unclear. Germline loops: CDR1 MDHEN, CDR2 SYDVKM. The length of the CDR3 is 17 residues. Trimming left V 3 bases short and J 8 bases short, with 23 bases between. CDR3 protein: CASSFTRLITSVDEQFF. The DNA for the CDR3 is TGTGCCAGCAGTTTTACGAGGCTTATCACCTCGGTCGATGAGCAGTTCTTC.

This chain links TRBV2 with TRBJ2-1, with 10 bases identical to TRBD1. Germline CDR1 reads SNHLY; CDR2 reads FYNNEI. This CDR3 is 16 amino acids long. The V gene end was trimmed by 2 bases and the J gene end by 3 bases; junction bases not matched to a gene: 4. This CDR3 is CASSERQGAIYNEQFF. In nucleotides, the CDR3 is TGTGCCAGCAGTGAAAGACAGGGGGCTATCTACAATGAGCAGTTCTTC. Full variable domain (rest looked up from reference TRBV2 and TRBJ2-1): EPEVTQTPSHQVTQMGQEVILRCVPISNHLYFYWYRQILGQKVEFLVSFYNNEISEKSEIFDDQFSVERPDGSNFTLKIRSTKLEDSAMYFCASSERQGAIYNEQFFGPGTRLTVL.